Listed below are T cell receptor beta chains from one sample, sequenced in a study of T cells in localized non-small cell lung cancer. Produced via immunoSEQ multiplex PCR; TCRdb's table is partial and in-frame only. Counted here are 45,000 or so clones, about 91% occurring once; the ten biggest clones make up about 11%. The sample here was PBMCs, taken before any cancer treatment. These receptors all stem from a woman aged 40-75 years with stage II lung adenocarcinoma. CDR3s include the opening cysteine and the closing phenylalanine or tryptophan. A D gene is named only where the DNA matches it firmly.

v_call	d_call	j_call	cdr3_aa	cdr3_nt
TRBV6-1	TRBD1	TRBJ1-4	CASVSGTGGNEKLFF	TGTGCCAGCGTAAGCGGGACAGGGGGTAATGAAAAACTGTTTTTT
TRBV2	TRBD1	TRBJ2-1	CASNRPGTGAGEQFF	TGTGCCAGCAACCGACCCGGGACAGGGGCTGGAGAGCAGTTCTTC
TRBV27	.	TRBJ2-7	CASRQNSYEQYF	TGTGCCAGCAGACAGAACTCCTACGAGCAGTACTTC
TRBV15	TRBD1	TRBJ2-1	CATSREWEGQGGYNEQFF	TGTGCCACCAGCAGAGAGTGGGAGGGACAGGGGGGCTACAATGAGCAGTTCTTC
TRBV6-1	.	TRBJ1-2	CASSGGYTF	TGTGCCAGCTCCGGCGGCTACACCTTC
TRBV5-1	TRBD1	TRBJ1-6	CASSLIRQGDSPLHF	TGCGCCAGCAGCTTGATCCGACAGGGTGATTCACCCCTCCACTTT
TRBV6-6	TRBD2	TRBJ2-3	CASRPLAGVDTQYF	TGTGCCAGCAGACCACTAGCGGGAGTAGATACGCAGTATTTT
TRBV27	.	TRBJ2-1	CASRQVPLLSSYNEQFF	TGTGCCAGCAGACAAGTTCCTCTTTTAAGCTCCTACAATGAGCAGTTCTTC
TRBV2	.	TRBJ1-2	CASSEGAGIYGYTF	TGTGCCAGCAGTGAAGGGGCAGGGATCTATGGCTACACCTTC
TRBV7-2	.	TRBJ2-5	CASSLTGVRGETQYF	TGTGCCAGCAGCTTAACCGGCGTAAGAGGAGAGACCCAGTACTTC
TRBV7-2	.	TRBJ1-2	CASSSDHGRGKGYTF	TGTGCCAGCAGCTCCGATCACGGGAGGGGTAAAGGCTACACCTTC
TRBV10-1	.	TRBJ1-3	CASSLDTSAGNTIYF	TGCGCCAGCAGTCTGGACACCTCTGCTGGAAACACCATATATTTT
TRBV6-1	.	TRBJ2-6	CASSETGAGANVLTF	TGTGCCAGCAGTGAAACGGGTGCTGGGGCCAACGTCCTGACTTTC
TRBV6-1	.	TRBJ1-3	CASHSSGNTIYF	TGTGCCAGCCATAGCTCTGGAAACACCATATATTTT
TRBV15	.	TRBJ2-7	CATSRVQGYEQYF	TGTGCCACCAGCAGAGTACAGGGCTACGAGCAGTACTTC
TRBV5-6	TRBD1	TRBJ2-5	CASSLQGLETQYF	TGTGCCAGCAGCTTACAGGGGTTAGAGACCCAGTACTTC
TRBV28	TRBD1	TRBJ2-2	CASSFPGGIGGELFF	TGTGCCAGCAGTTTTCCAGGGGGTATTGGCGGGGAGCTGTTTTTT